This TCR beta chain derives from a study of cytomegalovirus exposure and HLA in healthy donors. The PCR employed 60 Vbeta primers together with 13 Jbeta primers. Measured with immunoSEQ multiplex PCR; TCRdb has only the in-frame clones, and not every one. The sample contains roughly 97,000 clones, 81% of which appear only once. Study findings and constraints: From TCR beta sequences, most subjects' HLA-A and HLA-B alleles were reportedly predicted accurately. TCR beta chains associated with HLA were, in a later analysis, more clonally expanded than equally common others. The study labeled 150 to 200 TCR beta chains cytomegalovirus-associated. As immune exposure information, only CMV serostatus was available.

On this clone: Its antigen is currently unknown.

Germline CDR1 SEHNR, CDR2 FQNEAQ (reference sequence). This CDR3 has 14 amino acids. V lost 5 bases to trimming and J lost 1 base, with 9 bases between them. V and J are TRBV7-9 and TRBJ1-3, with D possibly being TRBD1 (5 bases). The receptor's source is a man aged 35 to 55 in good health and CMV-seropositive. The sequenced sample was PBMCs. CDR3 in amino acids: CASSKQGSGNTIYF. The CDR3, as DNA: TGTGCCAGCAGCAAGCAGGGTTCTGGAAACACCATATATTTT.